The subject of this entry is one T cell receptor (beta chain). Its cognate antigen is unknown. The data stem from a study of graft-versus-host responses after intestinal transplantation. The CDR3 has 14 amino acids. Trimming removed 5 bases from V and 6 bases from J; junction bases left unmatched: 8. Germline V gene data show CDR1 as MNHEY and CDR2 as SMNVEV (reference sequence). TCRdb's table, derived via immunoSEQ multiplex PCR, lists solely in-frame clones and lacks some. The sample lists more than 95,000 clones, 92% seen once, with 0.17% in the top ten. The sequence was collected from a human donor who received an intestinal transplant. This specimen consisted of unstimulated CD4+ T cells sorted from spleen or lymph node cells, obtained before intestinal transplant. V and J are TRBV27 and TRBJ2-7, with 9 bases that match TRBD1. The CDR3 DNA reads TGTGCCAGCAGTCAGACAGGGGGTCTGGGCGAGCAGTACTTC. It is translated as CASSQTGGLGEQYF.